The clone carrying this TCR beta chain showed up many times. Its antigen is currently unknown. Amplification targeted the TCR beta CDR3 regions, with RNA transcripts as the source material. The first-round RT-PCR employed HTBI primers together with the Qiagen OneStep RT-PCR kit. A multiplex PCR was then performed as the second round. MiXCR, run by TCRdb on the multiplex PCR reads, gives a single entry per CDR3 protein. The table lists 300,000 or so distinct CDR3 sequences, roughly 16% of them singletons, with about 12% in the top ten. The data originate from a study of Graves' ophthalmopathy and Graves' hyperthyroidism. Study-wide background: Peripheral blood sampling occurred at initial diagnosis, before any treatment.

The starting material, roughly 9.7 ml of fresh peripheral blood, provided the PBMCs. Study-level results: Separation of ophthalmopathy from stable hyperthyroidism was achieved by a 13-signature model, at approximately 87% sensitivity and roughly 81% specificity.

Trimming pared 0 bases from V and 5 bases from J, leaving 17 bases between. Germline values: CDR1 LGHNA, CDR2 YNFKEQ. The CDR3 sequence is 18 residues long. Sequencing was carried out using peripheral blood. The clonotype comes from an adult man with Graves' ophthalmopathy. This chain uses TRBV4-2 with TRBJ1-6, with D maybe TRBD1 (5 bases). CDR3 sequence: CASSQEGAFVVHNSPLHF. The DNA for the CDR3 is TGTGCCAGCAGCCAAGAAGGGGCATTCGTGGTCCATAATTCACCCCTCCACTTT.